This passage covers 21 T cell receptor beta chains from one sample sequenced in a study of early T cells in non-severe SARS-CoV-2 infection. Each CDR3 protein is one row after TCRdb ran MiXCR on the 5' RACE reads. There are just over 95,000 distinct CDR3 sequences in the sample; approximately 10% occur only once, and 4.5% to 5.5% lies in the top ten. The specimen was whole blood. The receptors were gathered from an adult who was a healthcare worker with PCR-confirmed SARS-CoV-2 infection or an uninfected control (not recorded which).

A single count supports this clonotype. The genes are TRBV9 and TRBJ1-5; D unclear. CDR1 and CDR2 from the germline V gene are SGDLS and YYNGEE. Trimming removed 3 bases from V and 4 bases from J, with 11 bases in between. The CDR3 runs to 14 residues. For the CDR3, the DNA is TGTGCCAGCAGCGAACAACCTGGAAATCAGCCCCAGCATTTT. It encodes CASSEQPGNQPQHF.

This sequence joins TRBV20-1 and TRBJ2-7; D remains ambiguous. Trimming shortened V by 2 bases and J by 3 bases, and 5 bases separated the two germline ends. The germline gives CDR1 DFQATT, CDR2 SNEGSKA (reference sequence). This CDR3 has 11 amino acids. CDR3 residues: CSARTYYEQYF. The DNA for the CDR3 is TGCAGTGCTAGAACCTACTACGAGCAGTACTTC.

This clonotype has a handful of counts. The gene calls are TRBV12-3 or TRBV12-4 and TRBJ1-6; no clear D gene. The CDR3 totals 14 residues. Trimming cost V 5 bases and J 7 bases, with 12 bases left between them. The CDR3 here is CASSPPGANSPLHF. As DNA, the CDR3 is TGTGCCAGCAGTCCCCCGGGAGCGAATTCACCCCTCCACTTT.

This clonotype was seen at least ten times. The genes are TRBV2 and TRBJ1-1, with 9 bases identical to TRBD1. Per germline, CDR1 SNHLY and CDR2 FYNNEI. V lost 3 bases, J lost 5 bases, and 7 bases stayed unmatched. The CDR3 length is 15 residues. The CDR3 reads CASSDKGQGLTEAFF. Written as DNA, the CDR3 is TGTGCCAGCAGTGATAAGGGACAGGGACTGACTGAAGCTTTCTTT.

V is TRBV9 and J is TRBJ2-2; the match to TRBD2 covers 9 bases. The CDR3 runs 16 residues. Germline V lookup: CDR1 SGDLS, CDR2 YYNGEE. V shed 0 bases, J shed 3 bases, and the junction held 3 bases outside the gene matches. DNA of the CDR3: TGTGCCAGCAGCGTAGCTAGCGGGACAGACACCGGGGAGCTGTTTTTT. Encoded protein: CASSVASGTDTGELFF.

For this clonotype: A much larger clone lies a single base off, so this may be a read error. The CDR3, as DNA: TGTGCCACCAGCGAAAGCTGGAGACGAGAGACCCAGTACTTC. Protein product: CATSESWRRETQYF. The V gene is TRBV15, the J gene TRBJ2-5; D call uncertain. Germline V gene lookup returns CDR1 LNHNV and CDR2 YYDKDF (reference sequence). CDR3 size: 14 residues. V gave up 5 bases and J gave up 4 bases, with 14 bases separating them.

This rearrangement joins TRBV20-1 to TRBJ1-1; the D gene is possibly TRBD1 (6 bases). Germline CDR1 reads DFQATT; CDR2 reads SNEGSKA (reference sequence). The CDR3 covers 13 residues. V gave up 0 bases and J gave up 8 bases, with 13 bases separating them. For the CDR3, the DNA is TGCAGTGCTAGAGATGGAGGGGGACGGGAAGCTTTCTTT. Translated: CSARDGGGREAFF.

The rearrangement joins TRBV5-4 to TRBJ1-1, with D maybe TRBD1 (5 bases). Trimming took 2 bases from V and 0 from J, leaving 8 bases between them. Germline assignment: CDR1 SGHNT and CDR2 YYREEE (reference sequence). This CDR3 is built from 14 residues. In DNA form, the CDR3 reads TGTGCCAGCAGCTTCGAGGGGTTGAACACTGAAGCTTTCTTT. Encoded protein: CASSFEGLNTEAFF.

For this clonotype: It is unclear where the CDR3 begins or ends on the DNA, so no DNA is shown, and the CDR3 is as TCRdb lists it. This chain's CDR3 is CSAREWGQGADTF. The chain has TRBV20-1 and TRBJ1-2; TRBD1, as called in the table, went unchecked against the DNA. The CDR3 has 13 amino acids, counting both end residues. Per germline, CDR1 DFQATT and CDR2 SNEGSKA (reference sequence).

As to this clonotype: A read error may explain this, as a much larger clone is one base away. The chain links TRBV20-1 to TRBJ2-1; the match to TRBD2 covers 9 bases. V lost 4 bases to trimming and J lost 4 bases; unmatched junction nucleotides: 11. Germline CDR1 DFQATT, CDR2 SNEGSKA (reference sequence). This CDR3 spans 16 amino acids. The DNA for the CDR3 is TGCAGTGCTATCGGCCTAGCGGGATCCTTATACAATGAGCAGTTCTTC. Protein product: CSAIGLAGSLYNEQFF.

A few counts support this clonotype. V and J are TRBV11-2 and TRBJ1-1, with no clear D. Trimming removed 1 base at V and 11 bases at J, with 17 bases between. Germline values: CDR1 SGHAT, CDR2 FQNNGV. This CDR3 has 14 residues. In DNA form, the CDR3 reads TGTGCCAGCAGCTTAGGGTGGCAGTCCGCGGAGGCTTTCTTT. It is translated as CASSLGWQSAEAFF.

This clonotype was detected many times. The chain joins TRBV5-4 to TRBJ2-3, with D hard to call. The CDR3 has 14 amino acids. V lost 4 bases to trimming and J lost 2 bases, with 11 bases between them. Germline CDR1 reads SGHNT; CDR2 reads YYREEE (reference sequence). The chain's CDR3 is CASSLDPITDTQYF. CDR3 in DNA: TGTGCCAGCAGCCTCGACCCGATCACAGATACGCAGTATTTT.

This clonotype has a count of ten or more. V usage is TRBV14 and J usage is TRBJ1-2, with D possibly matching TRBD1 (6 bases). V lost 4 bases, J lost 7 bases, and 13 bases lay in between. CDR3 length: 13 amino acids. CDR1 and CDR2 (germline): SGHDN, FVKESK. CDR3 in amino acids: CASSPQGSSGYTF. The DNA of the CDR3 is TGTGCCAGCAGCCCTCAGGGGTCGAGTGGCTACACCTTC. Complete variable domain (other parts from reference TRBV14 and TRBJ1-2): EAGVTQFPSHSVIEKGQTVTLRCDPISGHDNLYWYRRVMGKEIKFLLHFVKESKQDESGMPNNRFLAERTGGTYSTLKVQPAELEDSGVYFCASSPQGSSGYTFGSGTRLTVV.

Many counts were recorded for this clonotype. The rearrangement joins TRBV5-1 to TRBJ1-6; D is unresolved. With 0 bases removed from V and 13 bases from J, the gap between germline ends came to 11 bases. This CDR3 is 13 amino acids long. Germline V gene sequence: CDR1 SGHRS, CDR2 YFSETQ. CDR3 sequence: CASSLDGMGPLHF. The CDR3 DNA sequence: TGCGCCAGCAGCTTGGACGGAATGGGGCCCCTCCACTTT. Full variable domain (missing parts from reference TRBV5-1 and TRBJ1-6): KAGVTQTPRYLIKTRGQQVTLSCSPISGHRSVSWYQQTPGQGLQFLFEYFSETQRNKGNFPGRFSGRQFSNSRSEMNVSTLELGDSALYLCASSLDGMGPLHFGNGTRLTVT.

The rearrangement links TRBV3-1 to TRBJ2-7, with TRBD1 matching over 10 bases. Germline V gene data show CDR1 as LGHDT and CDR2 as YNNKEL (reference sequence). The junction had 1 base not matched to a gene; V was cut back by 2 bases and J by 0 bases. The CDR3 has 15 residues. The CDR3 protein is CASSQRTGGSYEQYF. CDR3 nucleotide sequence: TGTGCCAGCAGCCAACGGACAGGGGGCTCCTACGAGCAGTACTTC.

The V gene is TRBV28, the J gene TRBJ2-1, with 8 bases lining up with TRBD1. This CDR3 is 17 amino acids long. CDR1 is MDHEN, CDR2 SYDVKM, per germline. J gave up 1 base and V 7 bases, and 12 bases lay outside the gene matches. In DNA form, the CDR3 reads TGTGCCAGCACCGTTCGGGCAGGGGGCTCTTCCTACAATGAGCAGTTCTTC. The encoded protein is CASTVRAGGSSYNEQFF. The full variable domain, in which reference TRBV28 and TRBJ2-1 provide the parts outside the CDR3, is DVKVTQSSRYLVKRTGEKVFLECVQDMDHENMFWYRQDPGLGLRLIYFSYDVKMKEKGDIPEGYSVSREKKERFSLILESASTNQTSMYLCASTVRAGGSSYNEQFFGPGTRLTVL.

This clonotype has ten or more counts. This sequence joins TRBV7-9 and TRBJ2-7; no definite D call. The V gene's germline CDR1 is SEHNR and CDR2 FQNEAQ (reference sequence). The germline V and J ends were trimmed by 3 bases and 4 bases, with 16 bases remaining between them. This CDR3 has 15 amino acids. The CDR3 coding sequence is TGTGCCAGCAGCTTTGGGGTCTACCCCAGATACGAGCAGTACTTC. Residues: CASSFGVYPRYEQYF. The variable domain in full, completed from reference TRBV7-9 and TRBJ2-7, reads DTGVSQNPRHKITKRGQNVTFRCDPISEHNRLYWYRQTLGQGPEFLTYFQNEAQLEKSRLLSDRFSAERPKGSFSTLEIQRTEQGDSAMYLCASSFGVYPRYEQYFGPGTRLTVT.

This rearrangement joins TRBV7-2 to TRBJ2-3; D gene uncertain. From germline, CDR1 is SGHTA and CDR2 FQGNSA. The CDR3 runs to 17 residues. Trimming removed 2 bases at V and 0 bases at J, with 15 bases between. CDR3 sequence reads: CASSLRLYSSSTDTQYF. The CDR3, as DNA: TGTGCCAGCAGCTTACGTCTCTATAGCTCGAGCACAGATACGCAGTATTTT.

This clonotype was counted only a few times. The V and J genes are TRBV29-1 and TRBJ1-2, with 7 bases that match TRBD1. The CDR3 is 12 residues long. V was pared by 6 bases and J by 8 bases, with 9 bases of the junction left unmatched. Germline V gene lookup returns CDR1 SQVTM and CDR2 ANQGSEA. CDR3 DNA sequence: TGCAGCGTCCTTGGGACAGCACGAGGCTACACCTTC. This sequence encodes CSVLGTARGYTF.

The sample holds a few counts of this clonotype. This chain uses TRBV7-9 with TRBJ2-1; possible D gene TRBD2, 5 bases. V gave up 0 bases and J gave up 2 bases, with 11 bases separating them. Germline V CDR1 and CDR2: SEHNR, FQNEAQ (reference sequence). The length of the CDR3 is 16 residues. The CDR3 protein is CASSLAVSGAYNEQFF. CDR3 in DNA: TGTGCCAGCAGCTTAGCAGTGAGCGGAGCCTACAATGAGCAGTTCTTC.

There are many counts of this clonotype. The chain joins TRBV2 to TRBJ1-6, with TRBD1 as a possible D gene (5 bases). The germline V gene has CDR1 SNHLY and CDR2 FYNNEI. The CDR3 runs to 14 residues. The V end was cut by 8 bases, the J end by 6 bases, with 14 bases between. This CDR3 is CASAGSVRNSPLHF. CDR3 bases: TGTGCCAGCGCAGGGAGCGTCCGTAATTCACCCCTCCACTTT.